This T cell receptor beta chain was identified in a study of early stage breast cancer tumors (dated by TCRdb to between 2016 and 2019). In the study overall: Of the 15 or so invasive breast tumors, eleven to twelve were found to be estrogen receptor-positive, progesterone receptor-positive and HER2-negative. Across all samples, roughly 2,800,000 templates representing about 1,100,000 unique clonotypes were detected. Of the roughly twelve ER+/PR+/HER2- tumors, eight were classified as invasive ductal carcinomas and four as invasive lobular carcinomas. On average, each sample got 9 to 10-fold read coverage.

The study profiled bulk TCR beta-chain repertoires in matched peripheral blood, tumor and adjacent normal breast tissue taken from approximately 15 patients with early-stage breast cancer. Before surgery, roughly 5-11 mL of whole blood was collected in EDTA tubes and processed within 2 hours. Peripheral blood mononuclear cells were isolated by Ficoll-Paque centrifugation in SepMate-50 tubes. PBMCs were cryopreserved in aliquots of about 2 to 4 million cells in approximately 90% FBS with roughly 10% DMSO and kept in liquid nitrogen. Genomic DNA was extracted with the Qiagen AllPrep DNA/RNA Mini kit. Points on this clone: This receptor's antigen is unknown. There are no base qualities to consult, and no much larger clone falls within one base.

What the authors observed across the whole study: Enriched TCRB sequences shared across patients were mostly commonly generated sequences, unlikely to play an important role in the tumor microenvironment. Sequencing bulk genomic DNA from unsorted cells could not capture chain pairing or functional markers like CD4, CD8 and FOXP3. The small cohort size prevented analysis by tumor subtype. Greater similarity was observed between blood and normal breast repertoires than between blood and tumor repertoires, and tumor was distinguished from normal in about 85% of the 16 patients when each tissue was compared with blood. About 2.5-fold higher T cell density and higher clonality were observed in tumors than in adjacent normal breast tissue.

According to the germline V gene, CDR1 reads KGHSH and CDR2 reads LQKENI. Taken from cysteine to phenylalanine, the CDR3 has 18 residues. CDR3 DNA is the only sequence kept; it has 54 bases, read in frame from the first base. V and J are trimmed by 3 bases and 5 bases, and the gene matches miss 16 bases of the junction. Each sample was amplified as two independent genomic DNA replicates: approximately 550 ng for blood and approximately 1.5 ug for tumor or normal breast. Following the manufacturer's instructions, the ImmunoSeq Intro kit was used to carry out TCRB sequencing on genomic DNA. The multiplex PCR ran for 30 to 40 cycles using proprietary primers and spike-in control sequences for absolute quantification. Single-end 150-bp reads were used to sequence an 87-bp fragment covering the CDR3 and the flanking V and J genes. Seven samples, with two replicates for each sample, were multiplexed per lane of an Illumina MiSeq using version 3.0 chemistry. The paper's processing steps were these. Raw data were processed with the vendor's proprietary pipeline, and both replicates were merged into a single result per sample. To define clonotypes, the study grouped productive rearrangements that shared the V-gene family, CDR3 amino acid sequence and J-gene segment. Clonality was calculated as 1 minus the normalized Shannon entropy (Pielou evenness) of TCRB abundances. T cell density was estimated by dividing total templates by the number of input cells inferred from the DNA input amount. Recon, run with its default parameters, was used to estimate overall repertoire diversity and clonality. Tumor-enriched clonotypes were defined as having over 0.1% abundance in tumor and at least 32-fold higher abundance than in normal breast. TCRdb limited this immuneACCESS table to in-frame rearrangements with V and J called. A share of clones is missing; checked studies link under half to unresolved V genes, and the rest is unexplained. That table supplies the V and J calls and clone size; D and trimming were determined from the DNA. The sample yields around 78,000 clones; more than 60% were counted once. Together, the top ten hold 3.5% of the sample.

The sequenced material came from blood. This receptor was taken from a person aged 60 to 70 with breast cancer. The V and J genes are TRBV18 and TRBJ2-5; 9 junctional bases match TRBD1. This receptor carries the CDR3 CASSPLQGATVGLETQYF. The DNA sequence is TGTGCCAGCTCACCGCTACAGGGGGCGACGGTGGGGTTGGAGACCCAGTACTTC.